This TCR beta chain was sequenced for a study of cytomegalovirus exposure and HLA in healthy donors. The wider study: The 95 to 150 validation repertoires were produced on the same platform as the roughly 670 repertoires of the first cohort. This was reported in a later analysis.

Study outcomes and limitations: Cytomegalovirus-associated status was assigned to some 160 TCR beta chains.

Note on this clone: Antigen: not known.

Measured with immunoSEQ multiplex PCR; TCRdb has only the in-frame clones, and not every one. In the table there are a few hundred thousand clones, just over 85% of which are singletons. V gave up 6 bases and J gave up 5 bases, with 11 bases separating them. This CDR3 has 13 residues. The V gene's germline CDR1 is SNHLY and CDR2 FYNNEI. The chain employs TRBV2 and TRBJ2-1, with D tentatively TRBD2 (5 bases). This sequence was found in a woman under 30 in good health and CMV-seronegative. The sequencing sample was made of PBMCs. DNA of the CDR3: TGTGCCAGCAGAGAAACAGCGGACAATGAGCAGTTCTTC. Translated: CASRETADNEQFF.